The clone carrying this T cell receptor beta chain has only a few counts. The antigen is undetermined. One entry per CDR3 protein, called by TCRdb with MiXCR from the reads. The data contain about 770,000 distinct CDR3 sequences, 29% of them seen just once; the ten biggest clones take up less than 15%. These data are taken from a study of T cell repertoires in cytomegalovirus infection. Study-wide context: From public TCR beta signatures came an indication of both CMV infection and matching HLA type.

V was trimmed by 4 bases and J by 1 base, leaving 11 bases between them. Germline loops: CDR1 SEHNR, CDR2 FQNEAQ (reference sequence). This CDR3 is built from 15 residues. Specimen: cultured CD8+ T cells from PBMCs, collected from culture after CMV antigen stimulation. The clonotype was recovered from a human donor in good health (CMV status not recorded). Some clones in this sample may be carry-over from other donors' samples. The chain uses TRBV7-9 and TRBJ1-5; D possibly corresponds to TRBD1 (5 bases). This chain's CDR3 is CASSSGLGSNQPQHF. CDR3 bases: TGTGCCAGCAGCTCGGGGCTTGGAAGCAATCAGCCCCAGCATTTT. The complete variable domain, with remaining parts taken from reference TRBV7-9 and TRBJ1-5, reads DTGVSQNPRHKITKRGQNVTFRCDPISEHNRLYWYRQTLGQGPEFLTYFQNEAQLEKSRLLSDRFSAERPKGSFSTLEIQRTEQGDSAMYLCASSSGLGSNQPQHFGDGTRLSIL.